One TCR beta chain is described in this entry. This sample is part of a study of blood T cell repertoires in COVID-19. The wider study: Whether acute or convalescent, the COVID-19 samples came from the United States, Italy and Spain. PBMCs, B-cell-depleted T cells, or T cells were the source of the cDNA or gDNA that made up the material.

How the authors handled the data: Reference gene primers were amplified, and this amplification served to estimate nucleated cell counts. Profiled with immunoSEQ multiplex PCR; TCRdb holds only in-frame clones, not every one. Clone size and the V and J calls come from that table; the DNA yielded D and trimming. The table shows about 140,000 clones, with about four fifths occurring only once. This CDR3 is built from 16 residues. V shed 3 bases and J 0 bases; nucleotides not matched to a gene: 5. CDR1 SGHRS and CDR2 YFSETQ come from the germline V gene. The V call is TRBV5-1, the J call TRBJ2-2; 7 bases map to TRBD1. The source of this sequence is a human donor in a cohort sampled during active COVID-19. Sequencing was performed on peripheral blood. CDR3 sequence (DNA): TGCGCCAGCAGCTGGAGACAGGGTACGAACACCGGGGAGCTGTTTTTT. Its protein is CASSWRQGTNTGELFF.